Listed here are 20 T cell receptor beta chains from one sample, sequenced in a study of T cell responses to AZD1222 COVID-19 vaccine. Here immunoSEQ multiplex PCR was the method, and the copy in TCRdb shows in-frame clones only, minus some. The table has roughly 70,000 clones, around 80% seen once. The sequences come from peripheral blood, collected 28 days after the second AZD1222 dose. The receptors here all came from an adult who received the AZD1222 COVID-19 vaccine.

The CDR3 DNA is TGTGCCAGCAGCTCAGGGGCTGGGAATTCACCCCTCCACTTT. Protein product: CASSSGAGNSPLHF. The chain has TRBV11-2 and TRBJ1-6; possibly TRBD1 for D (6 bases). Trimming took 4 bases from V and 7 from J, leaving 11 bases between them. Germline CDR1 reads SGHAT; CDR2 reads FQNNGV. The CDR3 consists of 14 residues.

V gene TRBV10-3 combines with J gene TRBJ1-6, with 12 bases aligning to TRBD1. The CDR3 has 17 amino acids. CDR1 and CDR2 from the germline V gene are ENHRY and SYGVKD. Trimming cost V 4 bases and J 2 bases; bases outside gene matches: 3. CDR3 protein: CAISGGTGGPYNSPLHF. The CDR3 DNA is TGTGCCATCAGTGGGGGGACAGGGGGCCCCTATAATTCACCCCTCCACTTT.

This clone showed up just once. The CDR3 coding sequence is TGTGCCAGCAGCTTTCGGCAGAGCTATACTCCCCCCTTAGAGCAGTTCTTC. Amino acids: CASSFRQSYTPPLEQFF. The rearrangement links TRBV7-2 to TRBJ2-1; D is unclear. The germline gives CDR1 SGHTA, CDR2 FQGNSA. The CDR3 consists of 17 residues. Trimming removed 3 bases from V and 10 bases from J, with 25 bases in between.

This clone has just a few counts. CDR3 DNA: TGTGCCAGCAGCTTACAGGGGACTAGCCAAGAGACCCAGTACTTC. Translating gives CASSLQGTSQETQYF. V usage is TRBV11-2 and J usage is TRBJ2-5; TRBD2 aligns across 8 bases. V trimming: 2 bases; J trimming: 1 base; junction bases outside the gene matches: 3. Per germline, CDR1 SGHAT and CDR2 FQNNGV. The CDR3 loop spans 15 amino acids.

V and J are TRBV2 and TRBJ2-3; 8 positions match TRBD2. The V gene's germline CDR1 is SNHLY and CDR2 FYNNEI. V lost 10 bases to trimming and J lost 6 bases; unmatched junction nucleotides: 6. CDR3 length: 12 amino acids. The CDR3 coding sequence is TGTGCCAACCTACGGGAGGGTGATACGCAGTATTTT. As protein: CANLREGDTQYF. Full variable domain (missing parts from reference TRBV2 and TRBJ2-3): EPEVTQTPSHQVTQMGQEVILRCVPISNHLYFYWYRQILGQKVEFLVSFYNNEISEKSEIFDDQFSVERPDGSNFTLKIRSTKLEDSAMYFCANLREGDTQYFGPGTRLTVL.

The chain employs TRBV6-1 and TRBJ1-5; TRBD1 is a possible D gene (6 bases). Germline V lookup: CDR1 MNHNS, CDR2 SASEGT. The CDR3 spans 14 residues. V shed 3 bases and J shed 7 bases, with 13 bases lying between them. CDR3 in DNA: TGTGCCAGCAGTGACGTCAGGGGTATGCAGCCCCAGCATTTT. Its protein product is CASSDVRGMQPQHF.

This clone was seen only a few times. V usage is TRBV6-6 and J usage is TRBJ2-7; 10 bases are shared with TRBD1. V shed 5 bases and J 6 bases; nucleotides not matched to a gene: 16. Germline V gene lookup returns CDR1 MNHNY and CDR2 SVGAGI (reference sequence). The CDR3 consists of 17 residues. In DNA form, the CDR3 reads TGTGCCAGCAGTCCACGGTCGCGTGGGACAGGGGTTCTCGAGCAGTACTTC. It encodes CASSPRSRGTGVLEQYF.

This chain uses TRBV27 with TRBJ2-5; 8 nucleotides agree with TRBD2. Germline V lookup: CDR1 MNHEY, CDR2 SMNVEV (reference sequence). With V trimmed by 1 base and J by 3 bases, 16 bases remained unmatched. CDR3 length equals 19 residues. The CDR3, as DNA: TGTGCCAGCAGTTTATGGATGGGGAGGCGGGGGGCGTCTGAAGAGACCCAGTACTTC. This gives the protein CASSLWMGRRGASEETQYF.

The V and J genes are TRBV9 and TRBJ2-7; D is unclear. V was clipped by 2 bases and J by 6 bases, with 12 bases between them. The CDR3 spans 13 residues. Germline V gives CDR1 SGDLS, CDR2 YYNGEE. CDR3 loop: CASSVLANGEQYF. The CDR3 DNA follows: TGTGCCAGCAGCGTTTTGGCCAACGGCGAGCAGTACTTC.

J is TRBJ1-3 and V is TRBV19, with 7 bases identical to TRBD1. The CDR3 spans 16 residues. Germline V lookup: CDR1 LNHDA, CDR2 SQIVND (reference sequence). J gave up 2 bases and V 4 bases, and 8 bases lay outside the gene matches. The CDR3 DNA sequence: TGTGCCAGTAGTAGTCCCAGGACAGGAACTGGAAACACCATATATTTT. Amino acid sequence: CASSSPRTGTGNTIYF.

The rearrangement joins TRBV5-1 to TRBJ2-3; 7 bases map to TRBD2. The CDR3 contains 15 residues. The germline V gene has CDR1 SGHRS and CDR2 YFSETQ. V dropped 7 bases and J dropped 2; count of bases not matched to a gene: 10. CDR3 nucleotides: TGCGCCAGCGTTTTCGGGGGGACCAACACAGATACGCAGTATTTT. Its translation is CASVFGGTNTDTQYF.

The chain combines TRBV3-1 (or the pseudogene TRBV3-2) with TRBJ2-7, with D unresolved. CDR3 length: 13 amino acids. The germline gives CDR1 LGHDT, CDR2 YNNKEL (reference sequence). V was pared by 0 bases and J by 4 bases, with 7 bases between. CDR3 sequence reads: CASSQDFNYEQYF. CDR3 DNA sequence: TGTGCCAGCAGCCAAGATTTCAATTACGAGCAGTACTTC.

DNA for the CDR3: TGTGCCAGCAGTGAAGTCTTCGACCCAAGCAATCAGCCCCAGCATTTT. The encoded protein is CASSEVFDPSNQPQHF. J is TRBJ1-5 and V is TRBV2; unclear D gene. The CDR3 is made up of 16 amino acids. Germline-derived CDR1 and CDR2 are SNHLY and FYNNEI. Trimming stripped 1 base from V and 1 base from J, with 11 bases between.

The rearrangement links TRBV19 to TRBJ2-5; 9 positions match TRBD2. The CDR3 sequence is 15 residues long. Germline loops: CDR1 LNHDA, CDR2 SQIVND (reference sequence). V dropped 6 bases and J dropped 5; count of bases not matched to a gene: 10. The CDR3 nucleotides are TGTGCCAGTAGCGCGACTAGCGGCCTGGGGGAGACCCAGTACTTC. Amino acids: CASSATSGLGETQYF. The full variable domain, in which reference TRBV19 and TRBJ2-5 provide the parts outside the CDR3, is DGGITQSPKYLFRKEGQNVTLSCEQNLNHDAMYWYRQDPGQGLRLIYYSQIVNDFQKGDIAEGYSVSREKKESFPLTVTSAQKNPTAFYLCASSATSGLGETQYFGPGTRLLVL.

Only a few counts were recorded for this clone. This sequence joins TRBV7-3 and TRBJ2-1; perhaps TRBD2 as D (6 bases). Germline lookup yields CDR1 SGHTA and CDR2 FQGTGA. Trimming left V 4 bases short and J 6 bases short, with 10 bases between. The CDR3 sequence is 13 residues long. CDR3 protein: CASSYGGSNEQFF. CDR3 coding DNA: TGTGCCAGCAGCTATGGGGGGAGCAATGAGCAGTTCTTC. The variable domain in full, with the rest retrieved from reference TRBV7-3 and TRBJ2-1, is GAGVSQTPSNKVTEKGKYVELRCDPISGHTALYWYRQSLGQGPEFLIYFQGTGAADDSGLPNDRFFAVRPEGSVSTLKIQRTERGDSAVYLCASSYGGSNEQFFGPGTRLTVL.

The rearrangement links TRBV10-1 to TRBJ2-2, with 7 nucleotides matching TRBD2. J lost 5 bases, V lost 8 bases, and 8 bases had no gene match. This CDR3 contains 14 residues. CDR1 is WNHNN and CDR2 is SYGVQD in the germline V gene (reference sequence). The CDR3 DNA reads as TGCGCCAGCCGAGCGGGGCGAGGTACCGGGGAGCTGTTTTTT. Its protein product is CASRAGRGTGELFF.

The chain is built from TRBV5-4 and TRBJ1-4; TRBD1 aligns across 7 bases. The CDR3 extends over 15 amino acids. V was pared by 7 bases and J by 3 bases, with 9 bases of the junction left unmatched. Germline V gives CDR1 SGHNT, CDR2 YYREEE (reference sequence). CDR3 nucleotides: TGTGCCAGCTCCCGTCGGGGACAGCCTAATGAAAAACTGTTTTTT. Its protein product is CASSRRGQPNEKLFF. Together with reference TRBV5-4 and TRBJ1-4, the CDR3 gives the full variable domain: ETGVTQSPTHLIKTRGQQVTLRCSSQSGHNTVSWYQQALGQGPQFIFQYYREEENGRGNFPPRFSGLQFPNYSSELNVNALELDDSALYLCASSRRGQPNEKLFFGSGTQLSVL.

The rearrangement uses TRBV4-3 and TRBJ1-3; D is ambiguous. Trimming removed 2 bases from V and 0 bases from J, with 11 bases in between. The germline CDR1 and CDR2 sequences are LGHNA and YSLEER. The CDR3 has 16 residues. In nucleotides, the CDR3 is TGCGCCAGCAGCCAACGGTTGGACTACTCTGGAAACACCATATATTTT. This gives the protein CASSQRLDYSGNTIYF.

The chain carries TRBV14 and TRBJ1-1, with 9 bases that match TRBD1. Germline V gene sequence: CDR1 SGHDN, CDR2 FVKESK. This CDR3 is 15 amino acids long. With 4 bases clipped from V and 10 bases from J, the junction kept 13 bases outside the gene matches. CDR3 in amino acids: CASSRTGTGSWGAFF. CDR3 nucleotide sequence: TGTGCCAGCAGCCGCACCGGGACAGGGTCATGGGGAGCTTTCTTT. The full variable domain, rest sourced from reference TRBV14 and TRBJ1-1, is EAGVTQFPSHSVIEKGQTVTLRCDPISGHDNLYWYRRVMGKEIKFLLHFVKESKQDESGMPNNRFLAERTGGTYSTLKVQPAELEDSGVYFCASSRTGTGSWGAFFGQGTRLTVV.

The chain uses TRBV30 and TRBJ1-1, with 7 bases that match TRBD1. Germline assignment: CDR1 GTSNPN and CDR2 SVGIG (reference sequence). J lost 1 base, V lost 0 bases, and 8 bases had no gene match. The CDR3 loop spans 16 amino acids. The CDR3 nucleotides are TGTGCCTGGAGTGTATGGGAGAGGACAGGGAACACTGAAGCTTTCTTT. The encoded protein is CAWSVWERTGNTEAFF.